The next 25 T cell receptor beta chains were all read from a single sample in a study of T cells in Graves' hyperthyroidism and ophthalmopathy. RNA transcripts gave rise to amplified TCR beta CDR3 regions. First-round RT-PCR of the TCR CDR3 relied on the HTBI primer set. MiXCR, run by TCRdb on the multiplex PCR reads, gives a single entry per CDR3 protein. The sample has some 440,000 distinct CDR3 sequences; approximately 14% are singletons. The sample comprised blood. Every receptor here comes from a woman younger than 35 with Graves' hyperthyroidism.

The J gene is TRBJ2-2, the V gene TRBV3-1; 9 nucleotides align to TRBD1. V trimming: 1 base; J trimming: 3 bases; junction bases outside the gene matches: 3. This CDR3 comprises 16 residues. In germline, CDR1 is LGHDT, CDR2 YNNKEL (reference sequence). This CDR3 is CASSQGTGDYTGELFF. CDR3 DNA sequence: TGTGCCAGCAGCCAAGGGACAGGGGACTACACCGGGGAGCTGTTTTTT.

This clonotype has more than one count but fewer than ten. The rearrangement uses TRBV7-8 and TRBJ1-3; TRBD1 agrees at 8 bases. Germline trimming cut 4 bases from V and 4 bases from J; bases unmatched to any gene: 6. Germline CDR1 reads SGHVS; CDR2 reads FQNEAQ. This CDR3 is 15 amino acids long. This CDR3 is CASSWWTGPGNTIYF. As DNA, the CDR3 is TGTGCCAGCAGCTGGTGGACAGGGCCAGGAAACACCATATATTTT.

There are many counts of this clonotype. This chain links TRBV28 with TRBJ1-5; D may be TRBD1 (5 bases). The CDR3 is made up of 13 amino acids. The germline V gene has CDR1 MDHEN and CDR2 SYDVKM. V was trimmed by 6 bases and J by 9 bases, leaving 15 bases between them. The CDR3: CASSSRGDVPQHF. CDR3 DNA: TGTGCCAGCAGCTCCCGGGGGGACGTGCCCCAGCATTTT.

A note on this clonotype: The CDR3 carries no conserved terminal phenylalanine or tryptophan, so it likely arises from a read error. V usage is TRBV29-1 and J usage is TRBJ1-2; D unclear. Per the germline V gene, CDR1 is SQVTM and CDR2 is ANQGSEA. The CDR3 runs 11 residues. Trimming left V 4 bases short and J 4 bases short, with 7 bases between. The CDR3 DNA reads TGCAGCGTTGTAGTCAGCTATGGCTACACCCTC. Amino acid sequence: CSVVVSYGYTL.

The gene calls are TRBV9 and TRBJ2-1; a weak D match, TRBD2 (6 bases). The length of the CDR3 is 14 residues. The germline V gene encodes CDR1 SGDLS and CDR2 YYNGEE. V was shortened by 4 bases and J by 9 bases, with 17 bases between the two germline ends. CDR3 residues: CASSPLRREVEQFF. CDR3 nucleotide sequence: TGTGCCAGCAGCCCCCTCCGGCGGGAAGTTGAGCAGTTCTTC. Variable domain in full (rest from reference TRBV9 and TRBJ2-1): DSGVTQTPKHLITATGQRVTLRCSPRSGDLSVYWYQQSLDQGLQFLIQYYNGEERAKGNILERFSAQQFPDLHSELNLSSLELGDSALYFCASSPLRREVEQFFGPGTRLTVL.

This clonotype appeared many times. The V gene is TRBV11-2, the J gene TRBJ2-1; D perhaps matches TRBD2 (6 bases). V was cut by 1 base and J by 6 bases, with 16 bases left in between. Germline V gene sequence: CDR1 SGHAT, CDR2 FQNNGV. This CDR3 spans 16 amino acids. The CDR3 protein is CASSLAGPGVGNEQFF. The CDR3 DNA follows: TGTGCCAGCAGCTTAGCGGGGCCGGGAGTCGGCAATGAGCAGTTCTTC.

This clonotype was counted only a few times. The rearrangement links TRBV19 to TRBJ1-5; 7 bases fit TRBD1. V was clipped by 4 bases and J by 3 bases; unmatched bases: 6. The CDR3 sequence is 15 residues long. Germline-derived CDR1 and CDR2 are LNHDA and SQIVND (reference sequence). The CDR3 is CASSTGQVPNQPQHF. The CDR3 DNA follows: TGTGCCAGTAGTACAGGACAGGTCCCCAATCAGCCCCAGCATTTT.

The J gene is TRBJ2-1, the V gene TRBV5-1; 15 nucleotides match TRBD2. This CDR3 is built from 16 residues. Germline lookup yields CDR1 SGHRS and CDR2 YFSETQ. Trimming removed 4 bases from V and 10 bases from J; junction bases left unmatched: 9. The CDR3 DNA is TGCGCCAGCAGCACCGGACTAGCGGGAGGGACGGAAGAGCAGTTCTTC. Translated: CASSTGLAGGTEEQFF.

In this sample, this clonotype turned up a few times. The genes are TRBV20-1 and TRBJ1-4, with unresolved D. The ends were cut back, 2 bases at V and 15 bases at J, with 16 bases in the middle. Germline values: CDR1 DFQATT, CDR2 SNEGSKA (reference sequence). The CDR3 totals 12 residues. The CDR3 loop is CSARSVGPPVFF. DNA of the CDR3: TGCAGTGCTAGATCCGTCGGGCCCCCGGTGTTTTTT.

The genes are TRBV20-1 and TRBJ1-5; TRBD1 agrees at 8 bases. V shed 1 base, J shed 6 bases, and the junction held 11 bases outside the gene matches. Germline V gene lookup returns CDR1 DFQATT and CDR2 SNEGSKA (reference sequence). This CDR3 has 16 residues. This chain's CDR3 is CSARARQGFGGQPQHF. CDR3 nucleotide sequence: TGCAGTGCTAGAGCGCGACAGGGGTTTGGAGGTCAGCCCCAGCATTTT.

The chain joins TRBV28 to TRBJ1-3, with unresolved D. Germline V lookup: CDR1 MDHEN, CDR2 SYDVKM. The CDR3 has 14 residues. Trimming pared 5 bases from V and 0 bases from J, leaving 8 bases between. The DNA for the CDR3 is TGTGCCAGCAGTACCCTTGTCTCTGGAAACACCATATATTTT. Protein: CASSTLVSGNTIYF.

This clonotype occurred a few times. The chain uses TRBV6-5 and TRBJ2-5, with a tentative D call TRBD1 (6 bases). CDR1 MNHEY and CDR2 SVGAGI come from the germline V gene. CDR3 length: 14 residues. Deletions cut 0 bases from V and 2 bases from J, with 7 bases between. The CDR3 reads CASSYSQGQETQYF. The CDR3 DNA is TGTGCCAGCAGTTACTCCCAGGGGCAAGAGACCCAGTACTTC.

CDR3 DNA: TGCGCCAGCAGCTTGATGGCAGGCAGCAATCAGCCCCAGCATTTT. Translating gives CASSLMAGSNQPQHF. The V and J genes are TRBV5-1 and TRBJ1-5; D unresolved. The CDR3 totals 15 residues. V lost 1 base to trimming and J lost 1 base, with 9 bases between them. The germline V gene encodes CDR1 SGHRS and CDR2 YFSETQ.

This clonotype has a count of ten or more. The chain joins TRBV6-1 to TRBJ2-7; possible D gene TRBD1, 5 bases. CDR1 and CDR2 (germline): MNHNS, SASEGT. The CDR3 length is 16 residues. The germline V and J ends were trimmed by 1 base and 0 bases, with 13 bases remaining between them. CDR3 in DNA: TGTGCCAGCAGTGAAGGTCTCAGGGCAAGCTCCTACGAGCAGTACTTC. Protein: CASSEGLRASSYEQYF.

In regard to this clonotype: With a much larger clone just one base away, this may be a read error. This sequence joins TRBV13 and TRBJ2-7; 8 nucleotides agree with TRBD2. This CDR3 region has 14 residues. The trim removed 5 bases at V and 3 bases at J, leaving 6 bases unmatched. Per the germline V gene, CDR1 is PRHDT and CDR2 is FYEKMQ (reference sequence). CDR3 DNA sequence: TGTGCCAGCAGCACCCGGACTAGCTACTACGAGCAGTACTTC. Residues: CASSTRTSYYEQYF.

The chain recombines TRBV12-3 or TRBV12-4 with TRBJ1-1; unclear D gene. The V end was cut by 3 bases, the J end by 11 bases, with 10 bases between. The CDR3 contains 11 residues. The CDR3 reads CASSFSQVAFF. As DNA, the CDR3 is TGTGCCAGCAGTTTTAGTCAGGTGGCTTTCTTT.

In its sample, this clonotype was seen many times. The chain combines TRBV2 with TRBJ1-5; 8 bases agree with TRBD1. The V and J ends lost 6 bases and 2 bases, in that order; junction bases with no gene match: 6. This CDR3 is built from 15 residues. Germline V gives CDR1 SNHLY, CDR2 FYNNEI. This CDR3 reads CASRVTTGGNQPQHF. The DNA for the CDR3 is TGTGCCAGCAGGGTTACGACAGGGGGCAATCAGCCCCAGCATTTT.

This chain joins TRBV7-8 and TRBJ1-2, with TRBD1 as a possible D gene (5 bases). The CDR3 loop spans 13 amino acids. CDR1 and CDR2 (germline): SGHVS, FQNEAQ. Trimming stripped 4 bases from V and 3 bases from J, with 9 bases between. The CDR3 nucleotides are TGTGCCAGCAGCTGGGGACGGGACTATGGCTACACCTTC. Residues: CASSWGRDYGYTF.

This chain's CDR3 is CATSRETGGYTF. The CDR3 nucleotides read TGTGCCACCAGCAGAGAAACGGGGGGCTACACCTTC. This rearrangement joins TRBV15 to TRBJ1-2; D not resolved. Looked up from germline, CDR1 is LNHNV and CDR2 is YYDKDF (reference sequence). Trimming removed 0 bases from V and 8 bases from J, with 7 bases in between. This CDR3 contains 12 residues.

This clonotype appeared many times. J is TRBJ1-5 and V is TRBV3-1, with a weak D call TRBD1 (5 bases). The ends were cut back, 0 bases at V and 5 bases at J, with 17 bases in the middle. Germline values: CDR1 LGHDT, CDR2 YNNKEL (reference sequence). The CDR3 totals 17 residues. The CDR3 DNA reads as TGTGCCAGCAGCCAAGATCCTCAGGGTGCGGGGTATCAGCCCCAGCATTTT. Its translation: CASSQDPQGAGYQPQHF.

This clonotype turned up a few times. CDR3 protein: CASSLTGTPYNEQFF. The CDR3 bases are TGTGCCAGCAGTCTGACCGGGACTCCCTACAATGAGCAGTTCTTC. The rearrangement uses TRBV6-2 or TRBV6-3 and TRBJ2-1; a weak D match, TRBD2 (6 bases). In germline, CDR1 is MNHEY, CDR2 SVGEGT. The CDR3 loop spans 15 amino acids. The V end lost 5 bases, the J end lost 2 bases, and 13 bases lay between the germline ends.

In this sample, this clonotype turned up many times. This chain connects TRBV6-1 to TRBJ1-3; 7 bases are shared with TRBD1. The germline CDR1 and CDR2 sequences are MNHNS and SASEGT. The junction had 6 bases not matched to a gene; V was cut back by 7 bases and J by 3 bases. This CDR3 is 14 amino acids long. CDR3 coding DNA: TGTGCCAGCACCAGAAACAGGGGTGGAAACACCATATATTTT. Its protein product is CASTRNRGGNTIYF.

V gene TRBV7-2 combines with J gene TRBJ2-7; maybe TRBD1 (5 bases). Trimming stripped 6 bases from V and 7 bases from J, with 13 bases between. The germline V gene encodes CDR1 SGHTA and CDR2 FQGNSA. The CDR3 runs to 12 residues. The DNA of the CDR3 is TGTGCCAGCAGTCCGGTGAAGGGGGAGCAGTACTTC. This translates into CASSPVKGEQYF. The entire variable domain, with the rest obtained from reference TRBV7-2 and TRBJ2-7, is as follows: GAGVSQSPSNKVTEKGKDVELRCDPISGHTALYWYRQSLGQGLEFLIYFQGNSAPDKSGLPSDRFSAERTGGSVSTLTIQRTQQEDSAVYLCASSPVKGEQYFGPGTRLTVT.

This clonotype was counted a few times. At one end, the junction sequence differs from germline, possibly due to a read error. The rearrangement uses TRBV27 and TRBJ1-4; D may be TRBD1 (5 bases). This CDR3 region has 13 residues. Germline V gene lookup returns CDR1 MNHEY and CDR2 SMNVEV (reference sequence). As DNA, the CDR3 is TGTGCCATCAGTAGGGGCCCAAATGAAAAACTGTTTTTT. Translating it yields CAISRGPNEKLFF.

Remarks on this clonotype: The junction shows a germline mismatch at one end, possibly a read error. CDR3 coding DNA: TGTGCCAGCAACATCAGGGCTAGCGGGAGTGCAGATACGCAGTATTTT. Protein product: CASNIRASGSADTQYF. This chain connects TRBV5-1 to TRBJ2-3, with 10 bases lining up with TRBD2. The CDR3 loop spans 16 amino acids. From germline, CDR1 is SGHRS and CDR2 YFSETQ.